This T cell receptor (beta chain) was observed in a study of T-cell reconstitution after alpha-beta-depleted transplantation in children. Findings and limits, study-wide: A year post-transplant, T-cell counts and diversity derived mostly from newly produced T cells. Expanded graft clones, several hundred of them, were reportedly the source of alpha-beta T cells about two months after transplant. Certain patients had high TCRbeta diversity at day 60, and it came from recipient T cells and thymic progenitors that survived.

Unique molecular identifiers were incorporated during preparation of the TCRbeta library. TCRdb analysed the PCR reads with MiXCR anew, one entry per CDR3 protein. The repertoire holds 500,000 to 750,000 distinct CDR3 sequences, with around 13% as singletons. This clonotype is a singleton in its sample. Its antigen remains unknown. The length of the CDR3 is 12 residues. With 1 base removed from V and 6 bases from J, the gap between germline ends came to 6 bases. Germline loops: CDR1 DFQATT, CDR2 SNEGSKA (reference sequence). The TCR was taken from a male patient aged 10 to 17 who had a stem cell transplant for acute myeloid leukemia, so the T cells may come from the graft donor. This chain connects TRBV20-1 to TRBJ2-2, with D perhaps TRBD2 (5 bases). Material: PBMCs, mostly from graft donor cells, obtained 360 days after TCRalphabeta/CD19-depleted stem cell transplant. The CDR3 bases are TGCAGTGCTAGAGTGAGGGCCGGGGAGCTGTTTTTT. Translation gives CSARVRAGELFF.